The 18 T cell receptor beta chains listed next were all sequenced from one sample in a study of OX40 agonist ivuxolimab in advanced cancers. TCRdb's table, derived via immunoSEQ multiplex PCR, lists solely in-frame clones and lacks some. The sample holds 60,000 to 70,000 clones, approximately 92% seen once. The sample was CD4+ or CD8+ T cells sorted from blood, taken in a trial of the OX40 agonist ivuxolimab. The receptor set was obtained from an adult with an advanced solid tumor such as melanoma, head and neck, liver or kidney cancer.

This chain links TRBV11-3 with TRBJ1-1; D gene ambiguous. The CDR3 is made up of 14 amino acids. Germline V gene lookup returns CDR1 SGHNT and CDR2 YENEEA. The V and J ends lost 2 bases and 1 base respectively, with 8 bases between them. The CDR3: CASSLSWANTEAFF. The CDR3 nucleotides read TGTGCCAGCAGCTTAAGCTGGGCGAACACTGAAGCTTTCTTT.

This chain connects TRBV4-1 to TRBJ2-3; no clear D gene. V gave up 4 bases and J gave up 0 bases, with 11 bases separating them. The germline V gene encodes CDR1 MGHRA and CDR2 YSYEKL. This CDR3 has 15 amino acids. The CDR3 nucleotides are TGCGCCAGCAGCCTCCAATCATCTAGCACAGATACGCAGTATTTT. Residues: CASSLQSSSTDTQYF.

V gene TRBV27 combines with J gene TRBJ2-3; a weak D match, TRBD1 (5 bases). Trimming removed 6 bases at V and 6 bases at J, with 19 bases between. The CDR3 covers 15 residues. CDR1 is MNHEY and CDR2 is SMNVEV in the germline V gene (reference sequence). CDR3: CASSRGALDADTQYF. CDR3 nucleotide sequence: TGTGCCAGCAGCCGTGGGGCCCTAGATGCGGATACGCAGTATTTT.

The V call is TRBV10-1, the J call TRBJ2-2; possible D gene TRBD2, 5 bases. Germline loops: CDR1 WNHNN, CDR2 SYGVQD (reference sequence). V lost 2 bases to trimming and J lost 3 bases, with 7 bases between them. CDR3 length: 14 residues. CDR3 coding DNA: TGCGCCAGCAGTGAGGAGGGTTACACCGGGGAGCTGTTTTTT. It specifies CASSEEGYTGELFF.

This clone was seen just once. The V gene is TRBV25-1, the J gene TRBJ2-7, with 7 bases fitting TRBD2. The J segment lost 2 bases and the V segment lost 6 bases, leaving 4 bases of the junction unmatched. CDR3 length: 13 residues. Per the germline V gene, CDR1 is MGHDK and CDR2 is SYGVNS. DNA of the CDR3: TGTGCCAGCAGGCTGAGCGGGACCTACGAGCAGTACTTC. Its protein is CASRLSGTYEQYF.

The chain employs TRBV7-3 and TRBJ2-3, with D possibly being TRBD1 (5 bases). This CDR3 is built from 14 residues. V lost 1 base and J 14 bases, leaving 19 bases between the germline ends. CDR1 and CDR2 from the germline V gene are SGHTA and FQGTGA. CDR3 residues: CASSLNVGARDLYF. The CDR3 DNA reads as TGTGCCAGCAGCTTAAATGTAGGCGCCAGGGATCTGTATTTT.

This chain links TRBV6-1 with TRBJ2-7; 13 nucleotides align to TRBD2. Trimming took 8 bases from V and 4 from J; bases not matched to a gene: 8. The CDR3 has 15 residues. CDR1 MNHNS and CDR2 SASEGT come from the germline V gene. CDR3 residues: CASSLGLAGVYEQYF. Here the CDR3 DNA reads TGTGCCAGCTCTCTAGGACTAGCGGGAGTTTACGAGCAGTACTTC.

This rearrangement joins TRBV7-9 to TRBJ1-5; 7 positions match TRBD1. The CDR3 has 14 amino acids. Trimming took 5 bases from V and 6 from J; bases not matched to a gene: 7. Germline-derived CDR1 and CDR2 are SEHNR and FQNEAQ (reference sequence). The CDR3 sequence is CASSKTGTGQPQHF. As DNA, the CDR3 is TGTGCCAGCAGCAAGACAGGGACGGGTCAGCCCCAGCATTTT.

This clone turned up a few times. The chain couples TRBV19 to TRBJ2-7, with 11 nucleotides matching TRBD2. Trimming cost V 4 bases and J 5 bases; bases outside gene matches: 4. The CDR3 consists of 14 residues. Germline V gives CDR1 LNHDA, CDR2 SQIVND (reference sequence). The CDR3 DNA reads TGTGCCAGTAGTAATAGCGGGAGGGCCCACGAGCAGTACTTC. The encoded protein is CASSNSGRAHEQYF.

This chain uses TRBV13 with TRBJ2-2, with TRBD2 identical over 8 bases. CDR3 length: 16 amino acids. V trimming: 6 bases; J trimming: 7 bases; junction bases outside the gene matches: 13. Germline CDR1 is PRHDT and CDR2 is FYEKMQ (reference sequence). CDR3 sequence reads: CASRQQRGGFHGELFF. CDR3 coding DNA: TGTGCCAGCAGACAGCAGCGCGGGGGGTTCCACGGGGAGCTGTTTTTT.

The chain uses TRBV27 and TRBJ2-3, with 8 bases matching TRBD2. The CDR3 consists of 15 residues. Unmatched junction bases numbered 9, after V lost 5 bases and J lost 5 bases. The germline V gene has CDR1 MNHEY and CDR2 SMNVEV (reference sequence). The CDR3: CASSRLAGRIDTQYF. CDR3 coding DNA: TGTGCCAGCAGTAGGTTAGCGGGGAGAATAGATACGCAGTATTTT.

The gene calls are TRBV19 and TRBJ2-7; 7 bases match TRBD1. V shed 5 bases, J shed 2 bases, and the junction held 9 bases outside the gene matches. This CDR3 is 15 amino acids long. From germline, CDR1 is LNHDA and CDR2 SQIVND (reference sequence). The DNA of the CDR3 is TGTGCCAGTAGTCCATGGACAGGAAGGACCTACGAGCAGTACTTC. Translation gives CASSPWTGRTYEQYF.

The J gene is TRBJ2-3, the V gene TRBV27, with TRBD2 as a possible D gene (6 bases). Germline CDR1 is MNHEY and CDR2 is SMNVEV (reference sequence). V was shortened by 10 bases and J by 0 bases, with 14 bases between the two germline ends. CDR3 length: 14 amino acids. DNA of the CDR3: TGTGCCACCTCCACGGGAGCTAGCACAGATACGCAGTATTTT. The encoded protein is CATSTGASTDTQYF.

This clone was seen a handful of times. The rearrangement links TRBV9 to TRBJ2-7; D is unresolved. Germline loops: CDR1 SGDLS, CDR2 YYNGEE. V shed 0 bases and J shed 1 base, with 11 bases lying between them. CDR3 length equals 15 residues. The CDR3 DNA is TGTGCCAGCAGCGTAGGGTCAGTTACGTCCTACGAGCAGTACTTC. It is translated as CASSVGSVTSYEQYF.

V usage is TRBV29-1 and J usage is TRBJ2-7; the match to TRBD2 covers 7 bases. V lost 0 bases, J lost 5 bases, and 10 bases stayed unmatched. This CDR3 comprises 15 residues. CDR1 is SQVTM, CDR2 ANQGSEA, per germline. CDR3 in amino acids: CSVEDPAGAPDEQYF. For the CDR3, the DNA is TGCAGCGTTGAAGATCCGGCGGGAGCCCCCGACGAGCAGTACTTC.

The genes are TRBV5-4 and TRBJ1-2; the D is unclear. From germline, CDR1 is SGHNT and CDR2 YYREEE (reference sequence). The CDR3 is 11 residues long. V lost 0 bases and J lost 10, with 7 bases in between. For the CDR3, the DNA is TGTGCCAGCAGCTTGGTCTGGGACTACACCTTC. Encoded protein: CASSLVWDYTF.

This sequence joins TRBV6-5 and TRBJ2-1, with D perhaps assigned TRBD1 or TRBD2 (5 bases each). Germline-derived CDR1 and CDR2 are MNHEY and SVGAGI. Trimming removed 5 bases at V and 7 bases at J, with 18 bases between. The CDR3 covers 15 residues. DNA for the CDR3: TGTGCCAGCAGTCACCGGGACGCTGGCAGGAATGAGCAGTTCTTC. It specifies CASSHRDAGRNEQFF.

V is TRBV11-2 and J is TRBJ2-2, with no clear D. This CDR3 comprises 15 residues. The ends were cut back, 0 bases at V and 6 bases at J, with 11 bases in the middle. In germline, CDR1 is SGHAT, CDR2 FQNNGV. CDR3 coding DNA: TGTGCCAGCAGCTTAGATCTGGCGAGCCCCGGGGAGCTGTTTTTT. Its protein product is CASSLDLASPGELFF.